What follows are 29 T cell receptor beta chains derived from one specimen sequenced in a study of PD-1 blockade in classical Hodgkin lymphoma (dated by TCRdb to the early 2020s). The method was the immunoSEQ multiplex PCR assay. TCRdb limited this immuneACCESS table to in-frame rearrangements with V and J called. A share of clones is missing; checked studies link under half to unresolved V genes, and the rest is unexplained. This sample is represented by about 41,000 clones; around 74% of them were singletons. Together, the top ten hold about 2.6% of the sample. This specimen's time point label, per the study, means: cycle 4 day 1 (C4D1), after 5 to 7 weeks of nivolumab. Every trial patient had relapsed following autologous stem cell transplantation, and prior brentuximab vedotin exposure was what differed among cohorts A, B and C. The source was peripheral blood mononuclear cells (PBMCs), collected before the fourth cycle of nivolumab. These receptors came from a human donor with classical Hodgkin lymphoma.

The CDR3 sequence: CASSPGTGRYGYTF. CDR3 DNA sequence: TGTGCCAGCAGCCCGGGGACAGGGAGGTATGGCTACACCTTC. V and J are TRBV7-9 and TRBJ1-2; 9 bases are a match to TRBD1. Per the germline V gene, CDR1 is SEHNR and CDR2 is FQNEAQ (reference sequence). The CDR3 extends over 14 amino acids. Losses at the gene ends were 5 bases for V and 5 bases for J; bases not matched to a gene: 6.

This chain connects TRBV5-8 to TRBJ2-7; no reliable D call. The CDR3 totals 11 residues. V lost 3 bases and J lost 2, with 3 bases in between. Looked up from germline, CDR1 is SGHTS and CDR2 is YDEGEE. DNA of the CDR3: TGTGCCAGCAGCTATACCTACGAGCAGTACTTC. The encoded protein is CASSYTYEQYF. Based on the CDR3 plus reference TRBV5-8 and TRBJ2-7, the full variable domain is EAGVTQSPTHLIKTRGQQATLRCSPISGHTSVYWYQQALGLGLQFLLWYDEGEERNRGNFPPRFSGRQFPNYSSELNVNALELEDSALYLCASSYTYEQYFGPGTRLTVT.

This clone was counted a few times. V gene TRBV28 combines with J gene TRBJ2-5; TRBD1 matches 9 bases. Germline CDR1 and CDR2: MDHEN and SYDVKM. This CDR3 spans 19 amino acids. With 5 bases clipped from V and 1 base from J, the junction kept 17 bases outside the gene matches. CDR3 DNA sequence: TGTGCCAGCAGTCCCCGTTTTTTACAGGGGGCAAGGACCCAAGAGACCCAGTACTTC. It yields the protein CASSPRFLQGARTQETQYF.

The chain has TRBV28 and TRBJ1-6; D is perhaps TRBD1 (6 bases). Looked up from germline, CDR1 is MDHEN and CDR2 is SYDVKM. The CDR3 sequence is 15 residues long. The V gene lost 6 bases and the J gene lost 8 bases, with 17 bases spanning the gap. The CDR3 DNA reads as TGTGCCAGCAGGATACAGGGTGGTGGTGATTCACCCCTCCACTTT. Its protein product is CASRIQGGGDSPLHF.

This clone was observed a handful of times. The V call is TRBV29-1, the J call TRBJ1-1, with 8 bases matching TRBD1. The CDR3 totals 14 residues. With 7 bases clipped from V and 2 bases from J, the junction kept 9 bases outside the gene matches. Looked up from germline, CDR1 is SQVTM and CDR2 is ANQGSEA. The CDR3 here is CSGDAGQVNTEAFF. The CDR3 region has the DNA TGCAGCGGGGATGCGGGACAGGTAAACACTGAAGCTTTCTTT. Supplemented by reference TRBV29-1 and TRBJ1-1, the full variable domain reads SAVISQKPSRDICQRGTSLTIQCQVDSQVTMMFWYRQQPGQSLTLIATANQGSEATYESGFVIDKFPISRPNLTFSTLTVSNMSPEDSSIYLCSGDAGQVNTEAFFGQGTRLTVV.

The V call is TRBV5-6, the J call TRBJ2-4, with TRBD1 matching 9 bases. The CDR3 contains 17 residues. V lost 4 bases and J lost 7; bases outside the gene matches: 15. CDR1 and CDR2 (germline): SGHDT, YYEEEE. The CDR3 sequence: CASSPVPGQGGGNIQYF. CDR3 DNA sequence: TGTGCCAGCAGCCCTGTCCCGGGACAGGGAGGGGGGAACATTCAGTACTTC.

This clone has only a few counts. The V gene is TRBV7-9, the J gene TRBJ1-5; D ambiguous. Per the germline V gene, CDR1 is SEHNR and CDR2 is FQNEAQ (reference sequence). The V end lost 0 bases, the J end lost 0 bases, and 9 bases lay between the germline ends. There are 16 residues in the CDR3. CDR3 DNA sequence: TGTGCCAGCAGCTTAGCGGAACAGTATAGCAATCAGCCCCAGCATTTT. This sequence encodes CASSLAEQYSNQPQHF.

This clone was seen a few times. The CDR3 DNA sequence: TGTGCCAGCAGTGAATTGCTAGCGCCAGATACGCAGTATTTT. It yields the protein CASSELLAPDTQYF. The gene calls are TRBV6-1 and TRBJ2-3; a weak D match, TRBD2 (6 bases). Germline assignment: CDR1 MNHNS and CDR2 SASEGT. This CDR3 contains 14 residues. Trimming took off 2 bases at V and 4 bases at J, with 10 bases between the two ends.

The chain links TRBV12-5 to TRBJ2-3; 8 bases are shared with TRBD2. Germline CDR1 reads LGHNT; CDR2 reads FRNRAP. CDR3 length: 18 amino acids. V gave up 0 bases and J gave up 3 bases; unmatched junction bases: 11. CDR3 amino acids: CASGLVVGGGILTDTQYF. The CDR3 DNA follows: TGTGCTAGTGGTTTGGTTGTTGGCGGGGGGATACTTACAGATACGCAGTATTTT.

The chain carries TRBV5-6 and TRBJ2-5, with TRBD1 matching over 10 bases. The better agreement between TRBJ2-7 and the DNA end casts doubt on the J call. The CDR3 totals 18 residues. The germline V gene encodes CDR1 SGHDT and CDR2 YYEEEE. CDR3 DNA sequence: TGTGCCAGCAGCTTGAGGGTTTCTGAGACAGGGGGCAGCTACGAGCAGTACTTC. This translates into CASSLRVSETGGSYEQYF.

This clone has only a few counts. V gene TRBV21-1 combines with J gene TRBJ2-6; TRBD1, the table's D call, was not compared with the DNA. TRBV21-1 is a pseudogene. The CDR3 is 19 amino acids. CDR3 residues: CASTPPSFTGLSGANVLTF. The CDR3 DNA reads TGTGCCAGCACCCCCCCCTCCTTTACAGGGCTCTCTGGGGCCAACGTCCTGACTTTC.

This clone was counted once. The chain recombines TRBV11-2 with TRBJ2-7; D is possibly TRBD2 (6 bases). The CDR3 is 14 residues long. V was trimmed by 0 bases and J by 7 bases, leaving 13 bases between them. Germline V CDR1 and CDR2: SGHAT, FQNNGV. For the CDR3, the DNA is TGTGCCAGCAGCTTAGATCCCGGGACTGGAGAGCAGTACTTC. Translation: CASSLDPGTGEQYF. The full variable domain, its missing parts supplied by reference TRBV11-2 and TRBJ2-7, is EAGVAQSPRYKIIEKRQSVAFWCNPISGHATLYWYQQILGQGPKLLIQFQNNGVVDDSQLPKDRFSAERLKGVDSTLKIQPAKLEDSAVYLCASSLDPGTGEQYFGPGTRLTVT.

By sample fraction, this clone is medium-sized. The chain has TRBV6-1 and TRBJ1-6; D is possibly TRBD1 (6 bases). The V end was cut by 7 bases, the J end by 4 bases, with 14 bases between. The germline V gene has CDR1 MNHNS and CDR2 SASEGT. This CDR3 has 15 residues. CDR3 bases: TGTGCCAGCACCCCCAGAGGACAGTATAATTCACCCCTCCACTTT. Encoded protein: CASTPRGQYNSPLHF.

This rearrangement joins TRBV5-4 to TRBJ2-5; 13 nucleotides line up with TRBD2. The CDR3 contains 15 residues. CDR1 SGHNT and CDR2 YYREEE come from the germline V gene (reference sequence). V shed 1 base, J shed 6 bases, and the junction held 3 bases outside the gene matches. CDR3 sequence (DNA): TGTGCCAGCAGCTTGCAACTAGCGGGGGGGAAGACCCAGTACTTC. This codes for CASSLQLAGGKTQYF.

The DNA for the CDR3 is TGTGCCAGCAGCCAAGGGGGGGGCTCCTACGAGCAGTACTTC. Amino acids: CASSQGGGSYEQYF. The chain employs TRBV7-2 and TRBJ2-7; D might be TRBD2 (7 bases). Trimming removed 5 bases from V and 0 bases from J, with 11 bases in between. The CDR3 is 14 amino acids. Germline V gene lookup returns CDR1 SGHTA and CDR2 FQGNSA.

This clone was observed a handful of times. The chain links TRBV7-2 to TRBJ2-7, with 7 bases lining up with TRBD1. Germline V gene data show CDR1 as SGHTA and CDR2 as FQGNSA. The ends lost 5 bases at V and 5 bases at J; junction bases unmatched: 12. The CDR3 is made up of 15 amino acids. CDR3 nucleotide sequence: TGTGCCAGCAGCCCTTGGACAGGAAATTTTCACGAGCAGTACTTC. Amino acid sequence: CASSPWTGNFHEQYF.

The J gene is TRBJ1-5, the V gene TRBV10-3; D might be TRBD1 (6 bases). This CDR3 is built from 15 residues. The V end was cut by 4 bases, the J end by 8 bases, with 18 bases between. CDR1 and CDR2 (germline): ENHRY, SYGVKD. The CDR3 is CAISAGASYVEPQHF. CDR3 bases: TGTGCCATCAGTGCGGGGGCCTCTTACGTTGAGCCCCAGCATTTT.

The rearrangement links TRBV13 to TRBJ2-1, with no clear D. Germline V gene lookup returns CDR1 PRHDT and CDR2 FYEKMQ (reference sequence). Trimming left V 1 base short and J 6 bases short, with 7 bases between. CDR3 length: 13 amino acids. CDR3 sequence (DNA): TGTGCCAGCAGCTTAGTGGCGGTCAATGAGCAGTTCTTC. Amino acids: CASSLVAVNEQFF.

The chain recombines TRBV10-3 with TRBJ1-6; D perhaps matches TRBD1 (5 bases). CDR3 length: 17 amino acids. V gave up 8 bases and J gave up 0 bases, with 17 bases separating them. Germline V gives CDR1 ENHRY, CDR2 SYGVKD. The CDR3 here is CAIGGGERGSYNSPLHF. DNA of the CDR3: TGTGCCATCGGCGGGGGGGAACGCGGCTCCTATAATTCACCCCTCCACTTT.

The chain carries TRBV6-5 and TRBJ2-5; D unclear. Trimming cost V 0 bases and J 2 bases, with 10 bases left between them. Germline V gene sequence: CDR1 MNHEY, CDR2 SVGAGI. There are 15 residues in the CDR3. The CDR3 sequence: CASSYSGKRQETQYF. Here the CDR3 DNA reads TGTGCCAGCAGTTACTCAGGGAAGCGTCAAGAGACCCAGTACTTC.

The gene calls are TRBV13 and TRBJ2-5, with TRBD2 matching 7 bases. J lost 7 bases, V lost 4 bases, and 6 bases had no gene match. Germline V lookup: CDR1 PRHDT, CDR2 FYEKMQ (reference sequence). This CDR3 contains 13 residues. The CDR3 DNA follows: TGTGCCAGCAGCTCCCGGACGGGGGGGACCCAGTACTTC. Its translation is CASSSRTGGTQYF.

The chain combines TRBV10-2 with TRBJ1-5; D is unclear. CDR1 is WSHSY, CDR2 SAAADI, per germline. Trimming cost V 11 bases and J 0 bases, with 11 bases left between them. The CDR3 loop spans 13 amino acids. The CDR3 DNA reads as TGCGCCGCTGGGTCCATTAGCAATCAGCCCCAGCATTTT. Protein sequence: CAAGSISNQPQHF.

There are a few counts of this clone. This rearrangement joins TRBV27 to TRBJ2-5; possibly TRBD1 for D (5 bases). Germline-derived CDR1 and CDR2 are MNHEY and SMNVEV (reference sequence). The CDR3 has 13 residues. Between the trimmed V and J ends, which lost 2 bases and 2 bases, there was a span of 6 bases. The chain's CDR3 is CASSLQGQETQYF. The CDR3 nucleotides read TGTGCCAGCAGTTTACAGGGTCAAGAGACCCAGTACTTC.

The chain carries TRBV18 and TRBJ1-2; D possibly corresponds to TRBD1 (5 bases). The CDR3 loop spans 11 amino acids. Germline loops: CDR1 KGHSH, CDR2 LQKENI. V lost 4 bases to trimming and J lost 7 bases, with 7 bases between them. CDR3 protein: CASSQGLGYTF. Here the CDR3 DNA reads TGTGCCAGCTCACAGGGGCTTGGCTACACCTTC.

The genes are TRBV4-2 and TRBJ2-2; 12 bases map to TRBD2. CDR1 is LGHNA, CDR2 YNFKEQ, per germline. CDR3 length: 17 residues. After removal of 1 base from V and 1 base from J, the junction contained 1 base not matched to a gene. Here the CDR3 DNA reads TGTGCCAGCAGCCAAGCTAGCGGGGGGGAGAACACCGGGGAGCTGTTTTTT. Amino acids: CASSQASGGENTGELFF.

V gene TRBV23-1 combines with J gene TRBJ2-7; no clear D. TRBV23-1 carries the ORF label, with uncertain function. The CDR3 sequence is 13 residues long. Trimming removed 2 bases at V and 7 bases at J, with 12 bases between. CDR3 nucleotide sequence: TGCGCCAGCAGTCAAGGACCTTTGGGGGAGCAGTACTTC. Residues: CASSQGPLGEQYF.

This chain joins TRBV29-1 and TRBJ2-7; 8 nucleotides match TRBD1. Germline V gives CDR1 SQVTM, CDR2 ANQGSEA. The CDR3 extends over 12 amino acids. Trimming at V came to 7 bases and at J to 0 bases, leaving 2 bases not matched to a gene. CDR3 sequence (DNA): TGCAGCGCCGGACAGGGCTCCTACGAGCAGTACTTC. It is translated as CSAGQGSYEQYF.

This clone was seen once. V usage is TRBV6-6 and J usage is TRBJ2-7; D unclear. CDR3 size: 11 residues. Trimming cost V 7 bases and J 7 bases, with 11 bases left between them. The germline CDR1 and CDR2 sequences are MNHNY and SVGAGI (reference sequence). The CDR3 region has the DNA TGTGCCAGCACCCACAGCTGGGAGCAGTACTTC. Amino acids: CASTHSWEQYF.

This clone has just a few counts. This chain connects TRBV7-9 to TRBJ2-2; D is uncertain. The CDR3 is 16 amino acids. The germline V gene encodes CDR1 SEHNR and CDR2 FQNEAQ (reference sequence). With 4 bases removed from V and 2 bases from J, the gap between germline ends came to 14 bases. The CDR3 region is CASSSFDPSNTGELFF. The DNA for the CDR3 is TGTGCCAGCAGCTCTTTTGACCCTAGTAACACCGGGGAGCTGTTTTTT.